Reported below is one T cell receptor beta chain. Antigen unknown. These data come from a study of identical twins. TCRdb itself ran the 5' RACE reads through MiXCR, one entry per CDR3 protein. The data show around 570,000 distinct CDR3 sequences, more than 9% seen once. Findings of the study overall: Conclusions rested on cross-sectional statistics rather than following the same donors. Beta clonotypes that were abundant in cord blood contained fewer insertions, a pattern absent from memory repertoires. Compared with unrelated sharing, twin-shared out-of-frame alpha sequences had more low-probability sequences.

The sample was also reused in another study, on yellow fever vaccine responses in identical twins.

This TCR was sampled from a woman younger than 35 in good health. Sequenced material: PBMCs.

CDR3 sequence reads: CASSMTSGTGELFF. The CDR3, as DNA: TGTGCCAGTAGTATGACTAGCGGCACCGGGGAGCTGTTTTTT. The V call is TRBV19, the J call TRBJ2-2, with 9 bases identical to TRBD2. CDR1 and CDR2 from the germline V gene are LNHDA and SQIVND (reference sequence). The CDR3 consists of 14 residues. With V trimmed by 3 bases and J by 4 bases, 0 bases remained unmatched.